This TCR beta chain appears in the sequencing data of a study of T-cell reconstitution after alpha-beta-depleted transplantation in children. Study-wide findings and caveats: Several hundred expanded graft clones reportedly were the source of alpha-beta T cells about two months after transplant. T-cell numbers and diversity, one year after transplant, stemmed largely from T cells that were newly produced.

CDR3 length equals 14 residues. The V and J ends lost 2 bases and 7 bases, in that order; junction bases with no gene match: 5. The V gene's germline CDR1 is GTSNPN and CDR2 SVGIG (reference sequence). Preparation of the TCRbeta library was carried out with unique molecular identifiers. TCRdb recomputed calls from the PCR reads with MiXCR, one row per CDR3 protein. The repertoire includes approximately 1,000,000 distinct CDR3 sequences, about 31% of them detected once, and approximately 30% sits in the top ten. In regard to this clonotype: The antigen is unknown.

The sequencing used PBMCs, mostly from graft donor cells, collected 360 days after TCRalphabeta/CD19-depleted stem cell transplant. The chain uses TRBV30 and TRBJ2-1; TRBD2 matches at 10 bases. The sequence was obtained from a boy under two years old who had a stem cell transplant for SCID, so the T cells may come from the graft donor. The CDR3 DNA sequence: TGTGCCTGGAGTCTACTAGCGGGGTTAAATGAGCAGTTCTTC. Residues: CAWSLLAGLNEQFF.